Each of the 2 T cell receptor beta chains below was sequenced from the same sample in a study of blood T cell repertoires in COVID-19. Here immunoSEQ multiplex PCR was the method, and the copy in TCRdb shows in-frame clones only, minus some. Of about 260,000 clones listed, roughly 83% are singletons. The specimen sequenced was PBMCs or T cells enriched from blood (not recorded which). Source of these receptors: a woman aged 50 to 65 who had recovered from COVID-19.

The chain recombines TRBV28 with TRBJ1-2; D unresolved. V was trimmed by 8 bases and J by 7 bases, leaving 23 bases between them. The V gene's germline CDR1 is MDHEN and CDR2 SYDVKM. The CDR3 has 15 residues. CDR3 sequence (DNA): TGTGCCAGCGCAACTCATCCCGGGAGTCATGGTGGCTACACCTTC. Translation gives CASATHPGSHGGYTF.

Here the CDR3 reads CASSQGDTPNTEAFF. The CDR3 nucleotides are TGTGCCAGCAGCCAAGGGGACACCCCGAACACTGAAGCTTTCTTT. The chain couples TRBV3-1 (or the pseudogene TRBV3-2) to TRBJ1-1, with D possibly matching TRBD1 (6 bases). Germline assignment: CDR1 LGHDT and CDR2 YNNKEL (reference sequence). The CDR3 sequence is 15 residues long. The germline V and J ends were trimmed by 1 base and 1 base, with 10 bases remaining between them.